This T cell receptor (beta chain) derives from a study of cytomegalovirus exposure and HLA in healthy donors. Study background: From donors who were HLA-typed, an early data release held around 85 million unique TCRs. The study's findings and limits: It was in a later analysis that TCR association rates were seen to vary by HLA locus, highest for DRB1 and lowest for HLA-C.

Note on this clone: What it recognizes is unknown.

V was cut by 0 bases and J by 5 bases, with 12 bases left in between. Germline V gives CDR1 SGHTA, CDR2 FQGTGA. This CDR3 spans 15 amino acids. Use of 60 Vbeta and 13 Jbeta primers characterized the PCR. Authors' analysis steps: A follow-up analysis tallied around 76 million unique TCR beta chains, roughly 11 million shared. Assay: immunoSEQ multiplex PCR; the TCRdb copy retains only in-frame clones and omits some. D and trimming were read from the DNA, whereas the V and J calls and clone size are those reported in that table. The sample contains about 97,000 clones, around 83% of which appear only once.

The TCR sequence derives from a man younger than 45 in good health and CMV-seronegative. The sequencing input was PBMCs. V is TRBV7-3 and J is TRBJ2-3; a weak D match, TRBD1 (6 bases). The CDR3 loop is CASSLTMGAQDTQYF. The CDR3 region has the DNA TGTGCCAGCAGCTTAACGATGGGGGCCCAAGATACGCAGTATTTT.